This record concerns one T cell receptor (beta chain) sequence. Trimming stripped 4 bases from V and 7 bases from J, with 20 bases between. The CDR3 covers 15 residues. The germline CDR1 and CDR2 sequences are MNHEY and SVGAGI. This sample is part of a study of shared clonotypes between healthy human individuals. Deep-level running was used for the assay. Unsorted PBMC DNA went through sequencing on ten immunoSEQ deep assay plates. As originally analysed: Filtering differed since immunoSEQ provided only junctions, with no quality scores. Assay used: immunoSEQ multiplex PCR; TCRdb lists only in-frame clones, some missing. V, J and clone size derive from that table, while D and trimming were established from the DNA sequence. The sample records 400,000 to 500,000 clones, 70% to 80% being singletons.

The sequence was collected from a middle-aged woman in good health. Some clones in this sample may be carry-over from other donors' samples. Sequences were obtained from PBMCs. The chain combines TRBV6-5 with TRBJ2-7, with D possibly TRBD2 on 6 matching bases. CDR3 in DNA: TGTGCCAGCAGTTCCCCGGAGGGGAAGGGAGAGGAGCAGTACTTC. It encodes CASSSPEGKGEEQYF.